The following is a TCR beta chain sequence with its context. These data belong to a study of control samples from healthy donors and cancer patients. The method was immunoSEQ multiplex PCR; TCRdb's version includes in-frame clones alone and lacks a portion of them. The sample yields fewer than 200,000 clones, approximately 86% seen once. Germline loops: CDR1 MGHRA, CDR2 YSYEKL. J gave up 3 bases and V 2 bases, and 4 bases lay outside the gene matches. This CDR3 is built from 18 residues. The V and J genes are TRBV4-1 and TRBJ2-2; TRBD2 aligns across 15 bases. The sequenced sample was blood. This TCR came from a woman aged 25 to 39 in good health. This chain's CDR3 is CASSQLGTSGRYTGELFF. The CDR3 nucleotides are TGCGCCAGCAGCCAACTCGGGACTAGCGGGAGGTACACCGGGGAGCTGTTTTTT.